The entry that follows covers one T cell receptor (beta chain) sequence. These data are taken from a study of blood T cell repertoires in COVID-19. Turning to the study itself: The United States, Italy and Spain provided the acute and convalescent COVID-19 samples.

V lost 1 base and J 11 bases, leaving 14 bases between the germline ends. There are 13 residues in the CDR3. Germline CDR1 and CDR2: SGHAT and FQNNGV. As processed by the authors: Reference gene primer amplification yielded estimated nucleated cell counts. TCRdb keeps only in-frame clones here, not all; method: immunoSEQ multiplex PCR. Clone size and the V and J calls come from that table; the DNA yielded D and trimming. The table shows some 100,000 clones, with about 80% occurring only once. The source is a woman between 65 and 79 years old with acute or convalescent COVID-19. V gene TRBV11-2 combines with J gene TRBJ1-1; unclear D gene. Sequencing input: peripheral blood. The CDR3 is CASSLGWGWEAFF. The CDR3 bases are TGTGCCAGCAGCTTAGGATGGGGATGGGAGGCTTTCTTT.